The 19 T cell receptor beta chains below all came from one sample that was sequenced in a study of control samples from healthy donors and cancer patients. Clones were read by immunoSEQ multiplex PCR, and TCRdb kept only the in-frame ones, dropping some. The data hold approximately 83,000 clones, with more than 85% observed a single time. The sequenced sample consisted of blood. The source of these receptors is a woman in her twenties or thirties in good health.

V and J are TRBV18 and TRBJ1-1; D is ambiguous. Germline CDR1 is KGHSH and CDR2 is LQKENI. There are 12 residues in the CDR3. V dropped 4 bases and J dropped 0 bases, with 3 bases sitting between them. CDR3 protein: CASSQMNTEAFF. CDR3 nucleotides: TGTGCCAGCTCACAAATGAACACTGAAGCTTTCTTT.

V is TRBV19 and J is TRBJ1-1; D gene ambiguous. The germline V gene has CDR1 LNHDA and CDR2 SQIVND (reference sequence). The CDR3 is 13 residues long. V was shortened by 3 bases and J by 4 bases, with 9 bases between the two germline ends. CDR3 region: CASSIERSTEAFF. The CDR3, as DNA: TGTGCCAGTAGTATTGAGAGAAGCACTGAAGCTTTCTTT. The complete variable domain, with remaining parts taken from reference TRBV19 and TRBJ1-1, reads DGGITQSPKYLFRKEGQNVTLSCEQNLNHDAMYWYRQDPGQGLRLIYYSQIVNDFQKGDIAEGYSVSREKKESFPLTVTSAQKNPTAFYLCASSIERSTEAFFGQGTRLTVV.

The CDR3 sequence is CASSSGRDRVNTEAFF. CDR3 DNA: TGCGCCAGCAGCTCTGGAAGGGACCGCGTGAACACTGAAGCTTTCTTT. This chain connects TRBV5-1 to TRBJ1-1, with D possibly matching TRBD1 (5 bases). The CDR3 is 16 amino acids. Trimming cost V 3 bases and J 0 bases, with 15 bases left between them. Germline-derived CDR1 and CDR2 are SGHRS and YFSETQ.

The chain uses TRBV19 and TRBJ1-5; D is undetermined. V dropped 5 bases and J dropped 7 bases, with 12 bases sitting between them. CDR1 LNHDA and CDR2 SQIVND come from the germline V gene (reference sequence). The CDR3 consists of 13 residues. This CDR3 is CASSQGIRQPQHF. The DNA of the CDR3 is TGTGCCAGTAGTCAAGGGATCAGACAGCCCCAGCATTTT.

This chain uses TRBV2 with TRBJ2-7; no clear D gene. The CDR3 runs to 12 residues. Trimming took off 2 bases at V and 2 bases at J, with 4 bases between the two ends. Germline values: CDR1 SNHLY, CDR2 FYNNEI. This chain's CDR3 is CASSEWAYEQYF. Here the CDR3 DNA reads TGTGCCAGCAGTGAATGGGCCTACGAGCAGTACTTC. The complete variable domain, with remaining parts taken from reference TRBV2 and TRBJ2-7, reads EPEVTQTPSHQVTQMGQEVILRCVPISNHLYFYWYRQILGQKVEFLVSFYNNEISEKSEIFDDQFSVERPDGSNFTLKIRSTKLEDSAMYFCASSEWAYEQYFGPGTRLTVT.

The CDR3 sequence is CASSKSGEKADTQYF. Written as DNA, the CDR3 is TGCGCCAGCAGCAAGAGCGGGGAGAAGGCAGATACGCAGTATTTT. This chain links TRBV5-1 with TRBJ2-3, with TRBD2 matching over 7 bases. Trimming at V came to 4 bases and at J to 4 bases, leaving 9 bases not matched to a gene. The CDR3 spans 15 residues. In germline, CDR1 is SGHRS, CDR2 YFSETQ.

The chain employs TRBV4-1 and TRBJ2-1; possibly TRBD1 for D (6 bases). This CDR3 has 14 residues. The germline V gene encodes CDR1 MGHRA and CDR2 YSYEKL. Trimming removed 4 bases from V and 2 bases from J, with 9 bases in between. The CDR3 DNA is TGCGCCAGCAGCCCCCGGGACACCTACAATGAGCAGTTCTTC. It is translated as CASSPRDTYNEQFF.

CDR3 protein: CASSPIWASGRSAGELFF. For the CDR3, the DNA is TGTGCCAGCAGCCCGATTTGGGCTAGCGGGAGATCGGCCGGGGAGCTGTTTTTT. The rearrangement joins TRBV11-2 to TRBJ2-2; 10 positions agree with TRBD2. The CDR3 contains 18 residues. The J segment lost 6 bases and the V segment lost 5 bases, leaving 15 bases of the junction unmatched. In germline, CDR1 is SGHAT, CDR2 FQNNGV.

The rearrangement links TRBV5-6 to TRBJ2-2; D call uncertain. V was shortened by 5 bases and J by 3 bases, with 2 bases between the two germline ends. The CDR3 totals 11 residues. Germline V gene data show CDR1 as SGHDT and CDR2 as YYEEEE. The CDR3 DNA reads TGTGCCAGCAGTTACACCGGGGAGCTGTTTTTT. This gives the protein CASSYTGELFF.

This chain uses TRBV19 with TRBJ1-5, with D maybe TRBD1 (6 bases). CDR1 and CDR2 (germline): LNHDA, SQIVND (reference sequence). Trimming removed 5 bases at V and 6 bases at J, with 17 bases between. The CDR3 contains 15 residues. DNA of the CDR3: TGTGCCAGTAGTCCTGCGGGGACCAGGGGTCAGCCCCAGCATTTT. It encodes CASSPAGTRGQPQHF.

The V call is TRBV30, the J call TRBJ2-7; TRBD1 aligns across 7 bases. Trimming cost V 3 bases and J 5 bases; bases outside gene matches: 10. Germline V gene sequence: CDR1 GTSNPN, CDR2 SVGIG (reference sequence). The CDR3 sequence is 14 residues long. The CDR3 region has the DNA TGTGCCTGGAGAATTAGGGGGCGCCCCCACGAGCAGTACTTC. Translating it yields CAWRIRGRPHEQYF.

The chain combines TRBV6-5 with TRBJ2-7; 8 bases are a match to TRBD2. V lost 3 bases to trimming and J lost 3 bases; unmatched junction nucleotides: 4. This CDR3 is built from 14 residues. In germline, CDR1 is MNHEY, CDR2 SVGAGI. CDR3 in DNA: TGTGCCAGCAGTTATCCGGGGGGGGACTACGAGCAGTACTTC. Translation gives CASSYPGGDYEQYF.

The chain couples TRBV5-1 to TRBJ2-7, with 14 bases lining up with TRBD2. This CDR3 spans 18 amino acids. Germline loops: CDR1 SGHRS, CDR2 YFSETQ. The trim removed 3 bases at V and 7 bases at J, leaving 15 bases unmatched. The DNA for the CDR3 is TGCGCCAGCAGCTCGCGGACTAGCGGGAGGAAAGACTTGGGGGAGCAGTACTTC. Protein: CASSSRTSGRKDLGEQYF.

J is TRBJ2-2 and V is TRBV5-1; D is unresolved. The CDR3 is 15 residues long. The V end was cut by 2 bases, the J end by 3 bases, with 11 bases between. Germline-derived CDR1 and CDR2 are SGHRS and YFSETQ. Here the CDR3 reads CASSLWSDDTGELFF. As DNA, the CDR3 is TGCGCCAGCAGCTTATGGTCAGACGACACCGGGGAGCTGTTTTTT.

The V gene is TRBV5-1, the J gene TRBJ1-3, with D unresolved. Per germline, CDR1 SGHRS and CDR2 YFSETQ. The CDR3 is 14 residues long. V lost 2 bases and J 2 bases, leaving 8 bases between the germline ends. CDR3 nucleotides: TGCGCCAGCAGCTTAGAGGGTACTGGAAACACCATATATTTT. Translated, it gives CASSLEGTGNTIYF.

This sequence joins TRBV5-4 and TRBJ1-2, with a possible D match to TRBD1 (6 bases). Trimming took 2 bases from V and 4 from J, leaving 12 bases between them. CDR1 SGHNT and CDR2 YYREEE come from the germline V gene (reference sequence). This CDR3 has 14 residues. Written as DNA, the CDR3 is TGTGCCAGCAGCTTACAGGGTTATCCCTATGGCTACACCTTC. Protein product: CASSLQGYPYGYTF.

The genes are TRBV6-5 and TRBJ2-3; D remains ambiguous. The germline gives CDR1 MNHEY, CDR2 SVGAGI. Trimming removed 2 bases at V and 3 bases at J, with 9 bases between. This CDR3 is 14 amino acids long. The CDR3 bases are TGTGCCAGCAGTTACAGGGTTCCGACAGATACGCAGTATTTT. It codes for CASSYRVPTDTQYF.

The V call is TRBV4-2, the J call TRBJ1-2, with D perhaps matching TRBD1 (5 bases). Trimming removed 0 bases from V and 4 bases from J, with 15 bases in between. The CDR3 runs 16 residues. Germline V gene data show CDR1 as LGHNA and CDR2 as YNFKEQ. The chain's CDR3 is CASSQDWGRSPYGYTF. For the CDR3, the DNA is TGTGCCAGCAGCCAAGATTGGGGCCGATCTCCCTATGGCTACACCTTC.

The chain joins TRBV10-3 to TRBJ1-3; unclear D gene. The V gene's germline CDR1 is ENHRY and CDR2 SYGVKD. The CDR3 length is 13 residues. Trimming removed 5 bases from V and 7 bases from J, with 12 bases in between. CDR3 loop: CAISTDEVNTIYF. For the CDR3, the DNA is TGTGCCATCAGTACAGATGAAGTGAACACCATATATTTT.